This record concerns one T cell receptor beta chain sequence. Its antigen remains unidentified. This entry comes from a study of blood T cells in healthy people across ages. Study details: About one barcoded beta molecule per two T cells was the capture yield of template switching.

Total RNA amounts of at least 6 micrograms were extracted per sample. A second about 6 to 12 cycle PCR used barcoded and J-beta primers. All samples gave at least 2.5 million CDR3-containing paired-end reads. TCRdb used MiXCR to reprocess the 5' RACE reads, holding one entry per CDR3 protein. The data show roughly 1.5 million distinct CDR3 sequences, approximately 43% seen once. Whole-study findings and limits: Higher diversity, along with more naive CD4+ cells, distinguished long-lived donors from aged donors.

This clonotype originated in a woman under 30 in good health. The sequenced sample consisted of blood.

CDR3 nucleotides: TGTGCCACCAGTGATCCGGGACAGCCACAGGGCTACACCTTC. This encodes CATSDPGQPQGYTF. The rearrangement uses TRBV24-1 and TRBJ1-2; 7 bases are a match to TRBD1. This CDR3 is 14 amino acids long. Trimming at V came to 3 bases and at J to 8 bases, leaving 8 bases not matched to a gene. The germline V gene encodes CDR1 KGHDR and CDR2 SFDVKD.